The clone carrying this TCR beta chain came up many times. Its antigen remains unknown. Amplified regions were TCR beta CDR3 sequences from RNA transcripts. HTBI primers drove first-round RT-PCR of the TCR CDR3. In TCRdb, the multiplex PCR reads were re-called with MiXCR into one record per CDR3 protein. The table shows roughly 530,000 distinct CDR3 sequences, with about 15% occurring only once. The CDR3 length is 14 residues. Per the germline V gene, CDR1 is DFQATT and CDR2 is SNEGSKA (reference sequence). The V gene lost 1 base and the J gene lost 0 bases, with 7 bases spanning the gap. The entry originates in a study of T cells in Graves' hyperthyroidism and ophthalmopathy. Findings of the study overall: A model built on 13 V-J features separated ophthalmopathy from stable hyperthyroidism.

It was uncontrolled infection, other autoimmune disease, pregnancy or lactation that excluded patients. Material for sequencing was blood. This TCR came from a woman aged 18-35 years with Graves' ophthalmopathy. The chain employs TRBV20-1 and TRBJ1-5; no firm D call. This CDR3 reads CSARAGVSNQPQHF. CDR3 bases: TGCAGTGCTAGAGCCGGGGTTAGCAATCAGCCCCAGCATTTT.